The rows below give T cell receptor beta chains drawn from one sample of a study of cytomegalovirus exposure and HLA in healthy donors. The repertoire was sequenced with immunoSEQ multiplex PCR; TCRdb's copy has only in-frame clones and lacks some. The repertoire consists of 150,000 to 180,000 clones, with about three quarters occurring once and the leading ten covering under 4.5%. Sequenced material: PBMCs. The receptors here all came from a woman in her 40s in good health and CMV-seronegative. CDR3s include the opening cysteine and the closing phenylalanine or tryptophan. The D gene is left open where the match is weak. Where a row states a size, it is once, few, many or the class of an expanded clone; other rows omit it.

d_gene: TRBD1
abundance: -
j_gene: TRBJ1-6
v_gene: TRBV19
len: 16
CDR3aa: CASSIESPGGPSPLHF
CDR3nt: TGTGCCAGTAGTATAGAATCTCCAGGGGGGCCTTCACCCCTCCACTTT

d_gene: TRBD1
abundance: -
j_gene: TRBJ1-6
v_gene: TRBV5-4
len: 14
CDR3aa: CASSWGDSTSPLHF
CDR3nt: TGTGCCAGCAGCTGGGGGGACAGTACTTCACCCCTCCACTTT

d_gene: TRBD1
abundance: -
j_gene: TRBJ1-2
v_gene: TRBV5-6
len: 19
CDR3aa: CASSFIFAPGTGGLNGYTF
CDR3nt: TGTGCCAGCAGCTTTATTTTTGCCCCGGGGACAGGGGGCTTGAATGGCTACACCTTC

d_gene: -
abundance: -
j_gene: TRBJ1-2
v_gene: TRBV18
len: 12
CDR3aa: CASSPTALGYTF
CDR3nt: TGTGCCAGCTCACCGACAGCTCTCGGCTACACCTTC

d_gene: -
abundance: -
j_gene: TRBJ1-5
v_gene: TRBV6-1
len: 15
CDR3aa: CASSDRRGRAQPQHF
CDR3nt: TGTGCCAGCAGTGATCGCAGGGGAAGGGCTCAGCCCCAGCATTTT

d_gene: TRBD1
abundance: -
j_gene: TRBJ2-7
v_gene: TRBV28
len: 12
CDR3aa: CASRRDRGEQYF
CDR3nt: TGTGCCAGCAGAAGAGACAGGGGCGAGCAGTACTTC

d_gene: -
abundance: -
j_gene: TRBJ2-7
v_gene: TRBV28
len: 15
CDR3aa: CASSLPVTRRYEQYF
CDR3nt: TGTGCCAGCAGCCTGCCGGTGACTAGACGGTACGAGCAGTACTTC

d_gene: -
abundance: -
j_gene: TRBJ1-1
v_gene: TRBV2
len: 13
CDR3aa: CASSDPGNTEAFF
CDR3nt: TGTGCCAGCAGTGACCCGGGGAACACTGAAGCTTTCTTT

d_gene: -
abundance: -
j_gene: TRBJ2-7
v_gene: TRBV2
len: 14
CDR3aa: CASSERQGGYEQYF
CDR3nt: TGTGCCAGCAGTGAACGTCAGGGAGGATACGAGCAGTACTTC

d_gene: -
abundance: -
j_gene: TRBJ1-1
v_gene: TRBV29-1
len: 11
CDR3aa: CSVSEGTEAFF
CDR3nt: TGCAGCGTTTCGGAGGGCACTGAAGCTTTCTTT

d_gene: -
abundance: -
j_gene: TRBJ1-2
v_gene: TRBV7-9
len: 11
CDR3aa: CASRLKDGYTF
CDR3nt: TGTGCCAGCAGACTTAAAGATGGCTACACCTTC

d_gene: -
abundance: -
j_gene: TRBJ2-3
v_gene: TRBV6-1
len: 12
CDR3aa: CASSERGDTQYF
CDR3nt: TGTGCCAGCAGTGAAAGGGGAGATACGCAGTATTTT

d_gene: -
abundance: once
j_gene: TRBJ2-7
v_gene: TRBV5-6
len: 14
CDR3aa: CASTTMGQYYEQYF
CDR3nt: TGTGCCAGCACCACAATGGGGCAATACTACGAGCAGTACTTC

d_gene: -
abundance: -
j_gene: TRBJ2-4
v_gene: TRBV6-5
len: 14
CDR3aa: CASSYSGQKNIQYF
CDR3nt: TGTGCCAGCAGTTACTCCGGACAGAAAAACATTCAGTACTTC

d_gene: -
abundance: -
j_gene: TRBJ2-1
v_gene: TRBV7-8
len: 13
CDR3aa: CASSPGGSNEQFF
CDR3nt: TGTGCCAGCAGCCCAGGGGGGAGCAATGAGCAGTTCTTC

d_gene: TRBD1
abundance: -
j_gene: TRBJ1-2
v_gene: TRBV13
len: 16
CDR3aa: CASSLGLQGAMSGYTF
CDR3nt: TGTGCCAGCAGCTTAGGCCTACAGGGGGCTATGTCTGGCTACACCTTC

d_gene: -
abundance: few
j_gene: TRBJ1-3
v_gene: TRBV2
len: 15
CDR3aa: CASSVGVSSGNTIYF
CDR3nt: TGTGCCAGCAGTGTGGGAGTAAGCTCTGGAAACACCATATATTTT

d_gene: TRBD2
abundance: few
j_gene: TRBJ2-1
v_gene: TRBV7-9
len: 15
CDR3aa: CASSHSWGGNDEQFF
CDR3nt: TGTGCCAGCAGCCATTCCTGGGGGGGGAACGATGAGCAGTTCTTC

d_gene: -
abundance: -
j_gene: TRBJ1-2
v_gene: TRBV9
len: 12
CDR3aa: CASSPASHGYTF
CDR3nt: TGTGCCAGCAGCCCCGCGAGCCATGGCTACACCTTC

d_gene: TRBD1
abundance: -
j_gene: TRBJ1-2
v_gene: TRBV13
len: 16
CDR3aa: CASSSSGTGIVEGYTF
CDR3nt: TGTGCCAGCAGCTCGTCCGGGACAGGGATTGTAGAGGGCTACACCTTC

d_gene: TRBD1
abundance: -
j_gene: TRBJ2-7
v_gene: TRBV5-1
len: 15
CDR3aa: CASSLTGTGTLEQYF
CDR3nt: TGCGCCAGCAGCTTGACCGGGACAGGGACGCTCGAGCAGTACTTC

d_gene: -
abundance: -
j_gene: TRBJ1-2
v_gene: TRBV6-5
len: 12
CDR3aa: CASSRPGEGYTF
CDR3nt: TGTGCCAGCAGCCGCCCGGGGGAAGGCTACACCTTC

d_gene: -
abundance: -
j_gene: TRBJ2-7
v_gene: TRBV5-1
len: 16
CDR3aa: CASSLARSSAVYEQYF
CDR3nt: TGCGCCAGCAGCTTGGCCCGGTCAAGCGCGGTATACGAGCAGTACTTC

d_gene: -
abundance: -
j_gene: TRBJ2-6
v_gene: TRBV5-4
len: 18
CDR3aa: CASSLARGGGAGANVLTF
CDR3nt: TGTGCCAGCAGCCTCGCCCGGGGAGGGGGGGCTGGGGCCAACGTCCTGACTTTC

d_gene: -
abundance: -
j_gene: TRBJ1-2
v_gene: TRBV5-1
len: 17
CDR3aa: CASSPLPTSRGNYGYTF
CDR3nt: TGCGCCAGCAGCCCCCTCCCGACTTCGCGGGGAAACTATGGCTACACCTTC

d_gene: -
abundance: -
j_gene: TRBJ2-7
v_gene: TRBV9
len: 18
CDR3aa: CASSLRRGVAPQSYEQYF
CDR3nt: TGTGCCAGCAGCTTGAGGAGGGGCGTGGCGCCCCAATCCTACGAGCAGTACTTC

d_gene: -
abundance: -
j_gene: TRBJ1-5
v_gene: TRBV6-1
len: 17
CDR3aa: CASSEMEDPIGNQPQHF
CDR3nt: TGTGCCAGCAGTGAAATGGAGGACCCGATTGGGAATCAGCCCCAGCATTTT

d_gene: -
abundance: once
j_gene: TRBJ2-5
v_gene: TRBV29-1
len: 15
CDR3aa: CSVDRGTQGQETQYF
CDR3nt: TGCAGCGTTGATAGGGGAACACAGGGTCAAGAGACCCAGTACTTC

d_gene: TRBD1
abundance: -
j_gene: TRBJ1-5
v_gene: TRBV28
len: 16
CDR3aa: CASRPPDRASNQPQHF
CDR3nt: TGTGCCAGCAGACCCCCGGACAGGGCAAGCAATCAGCCCCAGCATTTT

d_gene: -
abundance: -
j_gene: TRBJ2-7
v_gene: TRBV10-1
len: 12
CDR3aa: CASSAGSYEQYF
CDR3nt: TGCGCCAGCAGTGCTGGCAGCTACGAGCAGTACTTC

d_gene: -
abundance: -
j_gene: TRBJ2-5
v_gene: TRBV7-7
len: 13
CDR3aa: CASSHDWEETQYF
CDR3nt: TGTGCTAGCAGCCATGACTGGGAAGAGACCCAGTACTTC

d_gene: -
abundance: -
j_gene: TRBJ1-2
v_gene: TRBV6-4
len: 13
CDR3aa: CASRADSTYGYTF
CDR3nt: TGTGCCAGCAGAGCGGACAGCACCTATGGCTACACCTTC

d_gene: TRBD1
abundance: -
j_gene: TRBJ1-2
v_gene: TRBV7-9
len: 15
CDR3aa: CASSYGQGANYGYTF
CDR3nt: TGTGCCAGCAGCTACGGACAGGGGGCTAACTATGGCTACACCTTC

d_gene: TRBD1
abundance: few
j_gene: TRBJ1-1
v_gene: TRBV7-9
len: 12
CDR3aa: CASSFGTAEAFF
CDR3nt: TGTGCCAGCAGCTTTGGGACAGCAGAAGCTTTCTTT

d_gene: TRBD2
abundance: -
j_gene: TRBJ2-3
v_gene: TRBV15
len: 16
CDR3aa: CATSAWTSISTDTQYF
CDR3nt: TGTGCCACCAGCGCCTGGACTAGCATCAGCACAGATACGCAGTATTTT

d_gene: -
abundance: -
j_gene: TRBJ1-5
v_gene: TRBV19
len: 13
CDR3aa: CASSIQFNQPQHF
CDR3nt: TGTGCCAGTAGTATCCAGTTCAATCAGCCCCAGCATTTT

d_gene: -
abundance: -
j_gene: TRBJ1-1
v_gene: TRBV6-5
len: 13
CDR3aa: CASTQTLNTEAFF
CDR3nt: TGTGCCAGCACCCAGACACTGAACACTGAAGCTTTCTTT

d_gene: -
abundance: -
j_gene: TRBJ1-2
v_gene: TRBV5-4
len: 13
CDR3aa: CASSLATNYGYTF
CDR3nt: TGTGCCAGCAGCTTAGCGACTAACTATGGCTACACCTTC

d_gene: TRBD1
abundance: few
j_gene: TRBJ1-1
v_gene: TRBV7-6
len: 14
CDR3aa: CASSLAPGGPEAFF
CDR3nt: TGTGCCAGCAGCCTCGCCCCAGGGGGCCCTGAAGCTTTCTTT

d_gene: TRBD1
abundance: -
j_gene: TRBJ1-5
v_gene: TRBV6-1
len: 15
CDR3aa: CASSVRDRGNQPQHF
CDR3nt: TGTGCCAGCAGCGTCCGGGACAGGGGCAATCAGCCCCAGCATTTT

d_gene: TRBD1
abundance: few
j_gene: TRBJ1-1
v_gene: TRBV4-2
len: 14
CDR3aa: CASSDGTEGWQAFF
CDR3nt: TGTGCCAGCAGCGACGGGACAGAAGGGTGGCAAGCTTTCTTT

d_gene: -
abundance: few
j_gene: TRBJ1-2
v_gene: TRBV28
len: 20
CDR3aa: CASSPYSSLAQRLDSYGYTF
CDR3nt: TGTGCCAGCAGTCCATACTCAAGTTTAGCCCAGAGACTAGACAGCTATGGCTACACCTTC

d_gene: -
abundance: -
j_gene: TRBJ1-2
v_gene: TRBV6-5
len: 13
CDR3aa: CASRRRRNYGYTF
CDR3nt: TGTGCCAGCAGGCGGCGGAGAAACTATGGCTACACCTTC

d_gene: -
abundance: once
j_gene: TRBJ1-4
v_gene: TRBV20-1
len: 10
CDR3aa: CSVGGEKLFF
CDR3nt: TGCAGTGTAGGGGGAGAAAAACTGTTTTTT